This T cell receptor (beta chain) originates from a study of cytomegalovirus exposure and HLA in healthy donors. Study as a whole: Early released data comprised 80 million to 90 million unique TCRs from HLA-typed donors. Overall study results and limits: There were some public TCRs occurring in many donors, but most TCR sequences were rare. Later on, an analysis tied 15,000 to 20,000 TCR beta sequences to HLA alleles at 0.05 false discovery rate.

This CDR3 has 16 residues. Germline lookup yields CDR1 SGDLS and CDR2 YYNGEE. V shed 0 bases and J 3 bases; nucleotides not matched to a gene: 4. As concerns this clone: Antigen: not known.

This PCR relied on a set of 60 Vbeta primers and 13 Jbeta primers. Repertoires were generated with immunoSEQ multiplex PCR, while TCRdb's copy carries only in-frame clones and drops some. The sample has roughly 54,000 clones; the top ten hold over 9%. Sequencing was performed on PBMCs. This clonotype was sampled from a woman in her twenties or thirties in good health and CMV-seropositive. This chain connects TRBV9 to TRBJ2-1; 9 positions match TRBD2. CDR3: CASSVGNSGSYNEQFF. DNA for the CDR3: TGTGCCAGCAGCGTAGGAAATAGCGGGAGCTACAATGAGCAGTTCTTC.